The 21 T cell receptor beta chains reported below all come from one sample, sequenced in a study of blood T cell repertoires in COVID-19. This table comes from immunoSEQ multiplex PCR, and its TCRdb copy is limited to in-frame clones, with some not included. The sample records about 120,000 clones, about 85% being singletons. The sample comprised peripheral blood. The receptor source for this set is a man older than 75 with acute or convalescent COVID-19.

This clone was observed many times. V usage is TRBV19 and J usage is TRBJ2-7; TRBD2 is a possible D gene (6 bases). This CDR3 contains 17 residues. The germline V and J ends were trimmed by 4 bases and 0 bases, with 19 bases remaining between them. Germline values: CDR1 LNHDA, CDR2 SQIVND (reference sequence). The CDR3 DNA sequence: TGTGCCAGTAGTAGCAAAGGGACCGGGAGAGGCTCCTACGAGCAGTACTTC. Translation gives CASSSKGTGRGSYEQYF.

The rearrangement links TRBV19 to TRBJ2-3; no definite D call. Germline V gene data show CDR1 as LNHDA and CDR2 as SQIVND (reference sequence). The V end lost 6 bases, the J end lost 5 bases, and 9 bases lay between the germline ends. The CDR3 is made up of 12 amino acids. CDR3 loop: CASRSLGDTQYF. The CDR3 DNA is TGTGCCAGTAGATCACTCGGAGATACGCAGTATTTT.

For this clone: This CDR3 is also generated by other DNA sequences in the sample. The chain has TRBV5-1 and TRBJ2-5, with D possibly matching TRBD2 (5 bases). CDR1 is SGHRS and CDR2 is YFSETQ in the germline V gene. V dropped 0 bases and J dropped 1 base, with 7 bases sitting between them. This CDR3 comprises 14 residues. The CDR3 coding sequence is TGCGCCAGCAGCTTGGGACGGGGCCAAGAGACCCAGTACTTC. This encodes CASSLGRGQETQYF.

The chain couples TRBV3-1 (or the pseudogene TRBV3-2) to TRBJ1-3, with 7 bases matching TRBD1. V lost 4 bases to trimming and J lost 4 bases; unmatched junction nucleotides: 1. There are 13 residues in the CDR3. Germline CDR1 and CDR2: LGHDT and YNNKEL (reference sequence). The CDR3 DNA reads TGTGCCAGCAGCCCGGGACAGGGAAACACCATATATTTT. Its translation: CASSPGQGNTIYF.

The rearrangement uses TRBV9 and TRBJ2-1, with TRBD1 matching 7 bases. In germline, CDR1 is SGDLS, CDR2 YYNGEE. With 4 bases clipped from V and 3 bases from J, the junction kept 7 bases outside the gene matches. This CDR3 region has 15 residues. This CDR3 reads CASSQQGFGYNEQFF. CDR3 sequence (DNA): TGTGCCAGCAGCCAACAGGGGTTTGGCTACAATGAGCAGTTCTTC.

V gene TRBV5-1 combines with J gene TRBJ2-1, with 7 bases lining up with TRBD1. Germline V lookup: CDR1 SGHRS, CDR2 YFSETQ. Trimming removed 4 bases from V and 5 bases from J; junction bases left unmatched: 12. CDR3 length: 16 residues. CDR3 sequence (DNA): TGCGCCAGCAGCCCGAACCGACAGGGTATGAACAATGAGCAGTTCTTC. Amino acid sequence: CASSPNRQGMNNEQFF.

The CDR3 bases are TGTGCCACCGGTGGGAGAAACTATGGCTACACCTTC. Translation gives CATGGRNYGYTF. This sequence joins TRBV6-5 and TRBJ1-2; no definite D call. The V gene lost 10 bases and the J gene lost 2 bases, with 11 bases spanning the gap. CDR1 and CDR2 (germline): MNHEY, SVGAGI. CDR3 length: 12 amino acids.

The CDR3 nucleotides are TGTGCCAGTAGGCGGGGGCAGGTGAACACTGAAGCTTTCTTT. It codes for CASRRGQVNTEAFF. V usage is TRBV5-5 and J usage is TRBJ1-1, with a tentative D call TRBD1 (6 bases). Germline-derived CDR1 and CDR2 are SGHKS and YYEKEE (reference sequence). This CDR3 has 14 residues. V dropped 8 bases and J dropped 0 bases, with 14 bases sitting between them.

As to this clone: This sample includes further DNA sequences coding for the same CDR3. J is TRBJ2-3 and V is TRBV5-4; no clear D gene. With 2 bases removed from V and 3 bases from J, the gap between germline ends came to 7 bases. The length of the CDR3 is 13 residues. Per the germline V gene, CDR1 is SGHNT and CDR2 is YYREEE (reference sequence). CDR3 loop: CASSLPGTDTQYF. The CDR3 region has the DNA TGTGCCAGCAGCTTACCCGGGACAGATACGCAGTATTTT.

The genes are TRBV27 and TRBJ2-7; TRBD1 matches 12 bases. The CDR3 sequence is 15 residues long. Germline V gene lookup returns CDR1 MNHEY and CDR2 SMNVEV (reference sequence). The ends lost 6 bases at V and 7 bases at J; junction bases unmatched: 10. CDR3 residues: CASSQPGQGASEQYF. DNA for the CDR3: TGTGCCAGCAGCCAACCGGGACAGGGGGCGAGTGAGCAGTACTTC.

This sequence joins TRBV11-3 and TRBJ2-1, with D possibly TRBD2 on 6 matching bases. The CDR3 loop spans 15 amino acids. Trimming took off 1 base at V and 6 bases at J, with 13 bases between the two ends. The germline gives CDR1 SGHNT, CDR2 YENEEA. CDR3 sequence (DNA): TGTGCCAGCAGCTTAGGGGGGTCCGGGAGCAATGAGCAGTTCTTC. Amino acids: CASSLGGSGSNEQFF.

The chain has TRBV18 and TRBJ1-1, with D possibly TRBD1 on 5 matching bases. Germline loops: CDR1 KGHSH, CDR2 LQKENI. This CDR3 comprises 13 residues. The V end was cut by 6 bases, the J end by 5 bases, with 13 bases between. The CDR3 DNA reads TGTGCCAGCTCCCCCGCAGGGCCAACTGAAGCTTTCTTT. Translation gives CASSPAGPTEAFF. Full variable domain (missing parts from reference TRBV18 and TRBJ1-1): NAGVMQNPRHLVRRRGQEARLRCSPMKGHSHVYWYRQLPEEGLKFMVYLQKENIIDESGMPKERFSAEFPKEGPSILRIQQVVRGDSAAYFCASSPAGPTEAFFGQGTRLTVV.

A single count supports this clone. V gene TRBV6-1 combines with J gene TRBJ2-7, with 7 bases lining up with TRBD2. The V gene's germline CDR1 is MNHNS and CDR2 SASEGT. With V trimmed by 1 base and J by 3 bases, 6 bases remained unmatched. The CDR3 runs 15 residues. The CDR3 here is CASSEGGTGGYEQYF. CDR3 DNA sequence: TGTGCCAGCAGTGAAGGGGGGACGGGGGGCTACGAGCAGTACTTC.

The chain recombines TRBV27 with TRBJ1-1; the D gene is possibly TRBD1 (6 bases). The V end was cut by 5 bases, the J end by 4 bases, with 14 bases between. The CDR3 is 14 amino acids. Per the germline V gene, CDR1 is MNHEY and CDR2 is SMNVEV (reference sequence). CDR3 coding DNA: TGTGCCAGCAGTCCTTATCGCAGGGGCACTGAAGCTTTCTTT. Translation gives CASSPYRRGTEAFF.

The chain links TRBV19 to TRBJ1-1; maybe TRBD1 (6 bases). V lost 7 bases and J 0 bases, leaving 27 bases between the germline ends. This CDR3 has 19 residues. Germline CDR1 is LNHDA and CDR2 is SQIVND (reference sequence). The CDR3 sequence: CASITKWWNRETMNTEAFF. In nucleotides, the CDR3 is TGTGCCAGTATAACAAAATGGTGGAACAGGGAAACCATGAACACTGAAGCTTTCTTT.

This clone was detected once. This chain uses TRBV30 with TRBJ1-3, with D possibly matching TRBD1 (5 bases). Per germline, CDR1 GTSNPN and CDR2 SVGIG (reference sequence). Between the trimmed V and J ends, which lost 2 bases and 11 bases, there was a span of 16 bases. This CDR3 region has 13 residues. The CDR3 loop reads CAWSSQDRYAIYF. Here the CDR3 DNA reads TGTGCCTGGAGTTCACAGGACCGGTACGCCATATATTTT.

This chain's CDR3 is CASSPLGLSTTNYGYTF. The CDR3 DNA follows: TGTGCCAGCTCACCCCTAGGACTAAGCACTACTAACTATGGCTACACCTTC. The chain combines TRBV18 with TRBJ1-2; D unclear. This CDR3 is built from 17 residues. V lost 3 bases and J lost 0, with 17 bases in between. The germline CDR1 and CDR2 sequences are KGHSH and LQKENI.

The chain joins TRBV13 to TRBJ2-3; possible D gene TRBD1, 6 bases. Germline V gene lookup returns CDR1 PRHDT and CDR2 FYEKMQ (reference sequence). Deletions cut 4 bases from V and 0 bases from J, with 11 bases between. The CDR3 covers 15 residues. CDR3 in amino acids: CASSSGQSSTDTQYF. The CDR3 coding sequence is TGTGCCAGCAGCTCCGGACAGTCTAGCACAGATACGCAGTATTTT.

The chain has TRBV6-1 and TRBJ1-1, with D possibly TRBD1 on 6 matching bases. V was cut by 2 bases and J by 8 bases, with 15 bases left in between. Looked up from germline, CDR1 is MNHNS and CDR2 is SASEGT. The CDR3 extends over 14 amino acids. The CDR3 region has the DNA TGTGCCAGCAGTGAATTGTTAAAGGGGACAGAAGCTTTCTTT. Its protein product is CASSELLKGTEAFF.

This clone was picked up one time. This rearrangement joins TRBV28 to TRBJ1-2, with D perhaps matching TRBD1 (6 bases). Trimming pared 6 bases from V and 2 bases from J, leaving 13 bases between. This CDR3 has 14 residues. CDR1 is MDHEN and CDR2 is SYDVKM in the germline V gene. The CDR3 is CASSPGGQNYGYTF. The CDR3 coding sequence is TGTGCCAGCAGCCCGGGGGGGCAGAACTATGGCTACACCTTC.

The V call is TRBV7-2, the J call TRBJ1-2; 7 positions agree with TRBD1. The CDR3 is made up of 16 amino acids. Unmatched junction bases numbered 12, after V lost 0 bases and J lost 8 bases. Germline loops: CDR1 SGHTA, CDR2 FQGNSA. The DNA of the CDR3 is TGTGCCAGCAGCTTAGCCCTACGACAGGGAAGTTACGGCTACACCTTC. Protein product: CASSLALRQGSYGYTF.